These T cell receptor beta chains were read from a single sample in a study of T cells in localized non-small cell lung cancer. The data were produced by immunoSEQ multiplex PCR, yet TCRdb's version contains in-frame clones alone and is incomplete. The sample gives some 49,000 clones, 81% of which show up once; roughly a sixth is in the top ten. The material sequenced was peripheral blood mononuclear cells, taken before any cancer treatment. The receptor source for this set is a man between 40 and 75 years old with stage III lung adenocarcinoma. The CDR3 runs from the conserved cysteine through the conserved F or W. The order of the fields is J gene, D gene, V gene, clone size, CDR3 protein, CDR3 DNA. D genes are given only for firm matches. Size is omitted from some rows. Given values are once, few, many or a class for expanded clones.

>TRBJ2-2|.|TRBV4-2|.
CASSHPPMGTGELFF
TGTGCCAGCAGCCACCCACCCATGGGCACCGGGGAGCTGTTTTTT
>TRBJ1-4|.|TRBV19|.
CASSIQQASNEKLFF
TGTGCCAGTAGTATACAGCAGGCTTCTAATGAAAAACTGTTTTTT
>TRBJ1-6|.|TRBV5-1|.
CASSFLGVDSPLHF
TGCGCCAGCAGCTTCCTCGGGGTAGATTCACCCCTCCACTTT
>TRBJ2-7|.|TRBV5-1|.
CASSLAAGSFYEQYF
TGCGCCAGCAGCTTGGCGGCAGGGTCTTTTTACGAGCAGTACTTC
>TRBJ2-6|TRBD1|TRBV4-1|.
CASSQEQGQSSGANVLTF
TGCGCCAGCAGCCAAGAACAGGGGCAGAGCTCTGGGGCCAACGTCCTGACTTTC
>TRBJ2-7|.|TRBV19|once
CASSLTARYEQYF
TGTGCCAGTAGCCTAACGGCGAGATACGAGCAGTACTTC
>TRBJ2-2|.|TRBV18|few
CASSPRRQPATGELFF
TGTGCCAGCTCACCGAGGCGACAGCCCGCCACCGGGGAGCTGTTTTTT
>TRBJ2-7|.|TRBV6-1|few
CASRYEAREQYF
TGTGCCAGCAGATACGAGGCGAGGGAGCAGTACTTC
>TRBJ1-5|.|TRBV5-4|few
CASSLDANQPQHF
TGTGCCAGCAGCTTGGACGCCAATCAGCCCCAGCATTTT
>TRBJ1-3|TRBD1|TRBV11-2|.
CASSFLQGVGNTIYF
TGTGCCAGCAGTTTTCTCCAGGGGGTGGGAAACACCATATATTTT
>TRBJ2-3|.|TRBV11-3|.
CASSLWSHGTDTQYF
TGTGCCAGCAGCTTATGGTCCCACGGGACAGATACGCAGTATTTT
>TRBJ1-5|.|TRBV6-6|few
CASRWPSGGPLLPQHF
TGTGCCAGCAGATGGCCCTCGGGGGGCCCGTTGTTGCCCCAGCATTTT
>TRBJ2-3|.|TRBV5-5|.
CASSLELLGRVTDTQYF
TGTGCCAGCAGCTTGGAGCTTTTGGGCAGGGTCACAGATACGCAGTATTTT
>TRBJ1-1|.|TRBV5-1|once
CASTVIPMGNTEAFF
TGCGCCAGCACGGTTATCCCTATGGGGAACACTGAAGCTTTCTTT
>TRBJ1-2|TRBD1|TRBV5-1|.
CASSIDRAQLGGYTF
TGCGCCAGCAGCATAGACAGGGCTCAACTCGGTGGCTACACCTTC
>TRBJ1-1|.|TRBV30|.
CAWSVKGTGYTEAFF
TGTGCCTGGAGTGTTAAGGGGACTGGGTACACTGAAGCTTTCTTT
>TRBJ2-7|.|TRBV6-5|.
CASSEQAPPYEQYF
TGTGCCAGCAGTGAACAGGCCCCACCCTACGAGCAGTACTTC
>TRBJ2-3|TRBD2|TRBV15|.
CATSRDSGGLDTQYF
TGTGCCACCAGCAGGGATAGCGGGGGCTTAGATACGCAGTATTTT
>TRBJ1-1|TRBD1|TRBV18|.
CASSLERQGLNTEAFF
TGTGCCAGCTCACTGGAACGACAGGGACTGAACACTGAAGCTTTCTTT
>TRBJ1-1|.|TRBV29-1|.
CSVQAGWGMNTEAFF
TGCAGCGTTCAGGCAGGGTGGGGGATGAACACTGAAGCTTTCTTT
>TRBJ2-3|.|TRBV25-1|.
CASSPPGDTQYF
TGTGCCAGCAGTCCCCCGGGAGATACGCAGTATTTT
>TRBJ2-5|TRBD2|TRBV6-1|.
CASSEEWLAGGRGKETQYF
TGTGCCAGCAGTGAAGAGTGGCTAGCGGGGGGCCGGGGTAAAGAGACCCAGTACTTC
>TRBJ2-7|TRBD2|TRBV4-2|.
CASSQESGGSTYEQYF
TGTGCCAGCAGCCAAGAGTCCGGGGGGTCTACCTACGAGCAGTACTTC
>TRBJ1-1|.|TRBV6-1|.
CASRYRLSDTEAFF
TGTGCCAGCAGGTACAGGTTGAGTGACACTGAAGCTTTCTTT
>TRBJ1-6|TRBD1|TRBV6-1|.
CASSGTGALSPLHF
TGTGCCAGCAGTGGGACAGGGGCATTATCACCCCTCCACTTT
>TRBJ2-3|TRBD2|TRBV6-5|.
CASRRGGADTQYF
TGTGCCAGCAGGCGGGGGGGCGCAGATACGCAGTATTTT
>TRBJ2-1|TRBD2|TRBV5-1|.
CASSPGLADYNEQFF
TGCGCCAGCAGCCCAGGACTAGCGGATTACAATGAGCAGTTCTTC
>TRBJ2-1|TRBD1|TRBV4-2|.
CASSPIAGQGSYNEQFF
TGTGCCAGCAGCCCCATCGCGGGACAGGGCTCCTACAATGAGCAGTTCTTC
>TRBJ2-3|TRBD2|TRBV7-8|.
CASSSRDSGASTDTQYF
TGTGCCAGCAGCTCCCGAGATAGCGGGGCTAGCACAGATACGCAGTATTTT
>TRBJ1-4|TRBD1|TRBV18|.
CASSSTGEAEKLFF
TGTGCCAGCTCATCGACAGGGGAGGCGGAAAAACTGTTTTTT
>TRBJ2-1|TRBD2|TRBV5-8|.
CASSPLAGLGLINEQFF
TGTGCCAGCAGCCCGCTAGCGGGCTTAGGGTTAATCAATGAGCAGTTCTTC
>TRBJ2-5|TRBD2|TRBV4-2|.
CASSQGAGSQETQYF
TGTGCCAGCAGCCAAGGAGCGGGGTCCCAAGAGACCCAGTACTTC
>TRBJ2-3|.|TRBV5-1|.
CASSSGQGTTDTQYF
TGCGCCAGCAGCTCAGGGCAGGGGACCACAGATACGCAGTATTTT